The 8 T cell receptor beta chains listed next were all sequenced from one sample in a study of beta chain features in type 1 diabetes. Of the isolated RNA, all was reverse transcribed, and so the sequenced material was expressed TCRB transcripts. Profiling relied on immunoSEQ multiplex PCR, and the TCRdb table lists in-frame clones only, not all of them. The sample shows more than 60,000 clones, approximately 59% of them seen only once. The sample comprised Tregs from blood. The receptors were sampled from a woman under 30 in good health.

The chain has TRBV7-2 and TRBJ1-2, with TRBD1 matching 8 bases. The germline CDR1 and CDR2 sequences are SGHTA and FQGNSA. The length of the CDR3 is 14 residues. V gave up 5 bases and J gave up 6 bases; unmatched junction bases: 8. The DNA for the CDR3 is TGTGCCAGCAGCCCTCGACAGGGGCGGAATGGCTACACCTTC. Translated: CASSPRQGRNGYTF. The variable domain in full, completed from reference TRBV7-2 and TRBJ1-2, reads GAGVSQSPSNKVTEKGKDVELRCDPISGHTALYWYRQSLGQGLEFLIYFQGNSAPDKSGLPSDRFSAERTGGSVSTLTIQRTQQEDSAVYLCASSPRQGRNGYTFGSGTRLTVV.

This clone was recorded only once. The rearrangement uses TRBV7-8 and TRBJ1-2; a weak D match, TRBD1 (5 bases). Germline V gives CDR1 SGHVS, CDR2 FQNEAQ. The CDR3 length is 15 residues. V lost 1 base and J lost 0, with 9 bases in between. Written as DNA, the CDR3 is TGTGCCAGCAGCTTAGACAGGATCTCTAACTATGGCTACACCTTC. The encoded protein is CASSLDRISNYGYTF.

The CDR3 bases are TGTGCCAGCAGCCCCATAGCGGGAACGGGGGTTACGCAGTATTTT. Translated, it gives CASSPIAGTGVTQYF. The chain carries TRBV9 and TRBJ2-3; the match to TRBD2 covers 8 bases. CDR1 SGDLS and CDR2 YYNGEE come from the germline V gene. Trimming took 4 bases from V and 8 from J; bases not matched to a gene: 12. The CDR3 covers 15 residues.

This clone showed up just once. The V call is TRBV19, the J call TRBJ1-2, with D maybe TRBD1 (6 bases). This CDR3 has 15 amino acids. Trimming cost V 7 bases and J 4 bases, with 19 bases left between them. Per germline, CDR1 LNHDA and CDR2 SQIVND (reference sequence). CDR3 in DNA: TGTGCCAGTACCTACGGGACAAGATCTTTCTATGGCTACACCTTC. Its translation is CASTYGTRSFYGYTF.

The V call is TRBV11-2, the J call TRBJ2-2, with D perhaps TRBD2 (6 bases). V lost 5 bases and J 0 bases, leaving 13 bases between the germline ends. The CDR3 runs to 16 residues. Germline V gene data show CDR1 as SGHAT and CDR2 as FQNNGV. The CDR3: CASSDWDFANTGELFF. Written as DNA, the CDR3 is TGTGCCAGCAGCGACTGGGACTTCGCGAACACCGGGGAGCTGTTTTTT.

The genes are TRBV2 and TRBJ2-3, with D tentatively TRBD1 (5 bases). Germline loops: CDR1 SNHLY, CDR2 FYNNEI. This CDR3 has 12 amino acids. V shed 6 bases and J shed 4 bases, with 8 bases lying between them. The CDR3 nucleotides are TGTGCCAGCAGCCCAGGGTCAGATACGCAGTATTTT. This codes for CASSPGSDTQYF.

The chain uses TRBV2 and TRBJ1-2; no clear D gene. V was trimmed by 6 bases and J by 2 bases, leaving 7 bases between them. This CDR3 is built from 12 residues. Germline CDR1 SNHLY, CDR2 FYNNEI. CDR3 sequence (DNA): TGTGCCAGCAGAGACGGGAACTATGGCTACACCTTC. Translation gives CASRDGNYGYTF.

The genes are TRBV2 and TRBJ1-6; D call uncertain. The germline V and J ends were trimmed by 7 bases and 0 bases, with 7 bases remaining between them. Germline values: CDR1 SNHLY, CDR2 FYNNEI. The CDR3 loop spans 14 amino acids. CDR3 region: CASTGDSYNSPLHF. The CDR3 region has the DNA TGTGCCAGCACCGGGGACTCCTATAATTCACCCCTCCACTTT.